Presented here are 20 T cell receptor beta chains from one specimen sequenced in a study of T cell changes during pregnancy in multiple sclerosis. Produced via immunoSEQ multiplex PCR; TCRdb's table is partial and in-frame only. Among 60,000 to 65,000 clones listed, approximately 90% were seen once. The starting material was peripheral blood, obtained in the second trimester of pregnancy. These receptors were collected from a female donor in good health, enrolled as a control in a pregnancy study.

The CDR3: CASRSGLHYEQYF. The CDR3 DNA follows: TGTGCCAGCAGAAGCGGGCTCCACTACGAGCAGTACTTC. This chain links TRBV27 with TRBJ2-7; D is possibly TRBD2 (6 bases). The CDR3 consists of 13 residues. Trimming cost V 6 bases and J 3 bases, with 12 bases left between them. CDR1 and CDR2 from the germline V gene are MNHEY and SMNVEV (reference sequence).

CDR3 bases: TGCGCCAGCAGCTTGGTTTGGCTGCTCACAGATACGCAGTATTTT. Protein product: CASSLVWLLTDTQYF. The chain combines TRBV5-1 with TRBJ2-3; D is unclear. V lost 0 bases and J 2 bases, leaving 10 bases between the germline ends. The CDR3 consists of 15 residues. CDR1 and CDR2 (germline): SGHRS, YFSETQ.

The DNA for the CDR3 is TGTGCCAGCAGCCGACTAGCGGGATCTAAGGGGACCCAGTACTTC. The encoded protein is CASSRLAGSKGTQYF. The chain carries TRBV7-6 and TRBJ2-5, with TRBD2 identical over 11 bases. The CDR3 is 15 residues long. After removal of 5 bases from V and 7 bases from J, the junction contained 9 bases not matched to a gene. CDR1 SGHVS and CDR2 FNYEAQ come from the germline V gene.

CDR3 sequence: CASSQDPLSGLYNEQFF. DNA of the CDR3: TGCGCCAGCAGCCAAGATCCCCTAAGCGGCCTTTACAATGAGCAGTTCTTC. The rearrangement links TRBV4-3 to TRBJ2-1, with D possibly matching TRBD2 (5 bases). The length of the CDR3 is 17 residues. Trimming stripped 0 bases from V and 4 bases from J, with 16 bases between. Germline values: CDR1 LGHNA, CDR2 YSLEER.

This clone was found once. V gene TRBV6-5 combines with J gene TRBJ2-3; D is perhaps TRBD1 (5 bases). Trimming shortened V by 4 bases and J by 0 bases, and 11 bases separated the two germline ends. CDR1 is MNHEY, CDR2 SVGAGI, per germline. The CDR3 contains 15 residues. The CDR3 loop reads CASSWVGPSTDTQYF. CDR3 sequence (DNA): TGTGCCAGCAGTTGGGTGGGGCCCAGCACAGATACGCAGTATTTT.

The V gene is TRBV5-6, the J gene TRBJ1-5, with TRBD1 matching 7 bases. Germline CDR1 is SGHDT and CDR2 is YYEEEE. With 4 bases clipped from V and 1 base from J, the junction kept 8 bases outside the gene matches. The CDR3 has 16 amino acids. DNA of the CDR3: TGTGCCAGCAGCCAGCCGACAGGGTCGAGCAATCAGCCCCAGCATTTT. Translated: CASSQPTGSSNQPQHF.

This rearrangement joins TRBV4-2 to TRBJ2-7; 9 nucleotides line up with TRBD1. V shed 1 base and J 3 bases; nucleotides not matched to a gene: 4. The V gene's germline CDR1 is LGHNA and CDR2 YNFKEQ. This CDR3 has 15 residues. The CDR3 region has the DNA TGTGCCAGCAGCCAAGGGAACAGGGGGCTCTACGAGCAGTACTTC. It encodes CASSQGNRGLYEQYF.

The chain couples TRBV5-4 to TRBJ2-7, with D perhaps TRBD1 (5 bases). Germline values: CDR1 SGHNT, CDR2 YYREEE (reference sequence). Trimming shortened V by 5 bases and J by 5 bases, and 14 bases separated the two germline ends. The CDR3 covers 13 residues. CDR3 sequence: CASSRQGNNEQYF. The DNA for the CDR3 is TGTGCCAGCAGTCGCCAGGGTAATAACGAGCAGTACTTC.

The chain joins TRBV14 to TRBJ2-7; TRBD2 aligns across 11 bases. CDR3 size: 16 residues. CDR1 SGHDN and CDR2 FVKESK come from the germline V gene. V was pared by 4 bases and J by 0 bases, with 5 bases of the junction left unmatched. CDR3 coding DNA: TGTGCCAGCAGCCTCGGACTAGCGGGCGGCTCCTACGAGCAGTACTTC. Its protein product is CASSLGLAGGSYEQYF.

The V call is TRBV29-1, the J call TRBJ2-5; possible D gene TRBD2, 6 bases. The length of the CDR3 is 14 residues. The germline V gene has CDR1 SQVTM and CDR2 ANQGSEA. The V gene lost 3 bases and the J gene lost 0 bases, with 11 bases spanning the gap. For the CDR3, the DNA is TGCAGCGTTGACCTAGGAGGGAACCAAGAGACCCAGTACTTC. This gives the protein CSVDLGGNQETQYF.

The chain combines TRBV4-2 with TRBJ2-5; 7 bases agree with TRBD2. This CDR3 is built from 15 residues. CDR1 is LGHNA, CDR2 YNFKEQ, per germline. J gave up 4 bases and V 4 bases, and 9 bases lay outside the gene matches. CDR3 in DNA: TGTGCCAGCAGCCCCGGGCGGGAGCGCGTAGAGACCCAGTACTTC. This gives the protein CASSPGRERVETQYF.

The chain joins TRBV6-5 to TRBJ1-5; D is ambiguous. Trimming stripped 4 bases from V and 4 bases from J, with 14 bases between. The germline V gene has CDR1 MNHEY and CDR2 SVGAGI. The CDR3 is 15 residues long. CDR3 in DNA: TGTGCCAGCAGTTCGAGGGCAGGTAGAAATCAGCCCCAGCATTTT. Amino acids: CASSSRAGRNQPQHF.

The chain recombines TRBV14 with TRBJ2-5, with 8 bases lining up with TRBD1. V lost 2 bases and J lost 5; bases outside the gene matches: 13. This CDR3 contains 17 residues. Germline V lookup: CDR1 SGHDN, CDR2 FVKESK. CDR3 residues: CASSQPLGAGGWETQYF. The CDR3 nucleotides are TGTGCCAGCAGCCAACCCCTCGGGGCAGGGGGCTGGGAGACCCAGTACTTC.

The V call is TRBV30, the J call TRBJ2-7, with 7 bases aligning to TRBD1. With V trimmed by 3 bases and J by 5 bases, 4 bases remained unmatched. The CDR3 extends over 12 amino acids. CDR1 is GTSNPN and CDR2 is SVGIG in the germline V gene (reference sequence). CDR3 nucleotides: TGTGCCTGGAGCTTGACAGGGAACGAGCAGTACTTC. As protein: CAWSLTGNEQYF.

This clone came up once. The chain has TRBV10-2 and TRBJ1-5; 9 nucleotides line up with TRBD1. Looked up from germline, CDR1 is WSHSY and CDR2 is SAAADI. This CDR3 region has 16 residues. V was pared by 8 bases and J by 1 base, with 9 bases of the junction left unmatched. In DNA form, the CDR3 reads TGCGCCAGCGGAAGGGCACAGGGGGCGAGCAATCAGCCCCAGCATTTT. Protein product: CASGRAQGASNQPQHF.

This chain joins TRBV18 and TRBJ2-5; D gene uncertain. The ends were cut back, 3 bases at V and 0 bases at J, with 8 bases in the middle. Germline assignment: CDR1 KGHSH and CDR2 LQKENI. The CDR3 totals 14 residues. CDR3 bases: TGTGCCAGCTCACCGGGCACCCACCAAGAGACCCAGTACTTC. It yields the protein CASSPGTHQETQYF.

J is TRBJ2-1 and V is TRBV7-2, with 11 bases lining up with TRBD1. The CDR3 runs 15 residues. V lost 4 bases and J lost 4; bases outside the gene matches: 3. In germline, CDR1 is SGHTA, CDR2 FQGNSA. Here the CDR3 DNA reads TGTGCCAGCAGCTGGGACAGGGGGGAATACAATGAGCAGTTCTTC. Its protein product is CASSWDRGEYNEQFF.

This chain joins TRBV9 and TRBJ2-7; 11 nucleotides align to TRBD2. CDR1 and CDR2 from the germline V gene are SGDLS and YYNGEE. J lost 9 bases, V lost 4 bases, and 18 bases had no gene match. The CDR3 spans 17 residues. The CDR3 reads CASSQDGGTSGLRGQYF. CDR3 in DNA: TGTGCCAGCAGCCAAGACGGGGGGACTAGCGGCCTACGAGGGCAGTACTTC. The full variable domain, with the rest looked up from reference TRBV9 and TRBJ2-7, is DSGVTQTPKHLITATGQRVTLRCSPRSGDLSVYWYQQSLDQGLQFLIQYYNGEERAKGNILERFSAQQFPDLHSELNLSSLELGDSALYFCASSQDGGTSGLRGQYFGPGTRLTVT.

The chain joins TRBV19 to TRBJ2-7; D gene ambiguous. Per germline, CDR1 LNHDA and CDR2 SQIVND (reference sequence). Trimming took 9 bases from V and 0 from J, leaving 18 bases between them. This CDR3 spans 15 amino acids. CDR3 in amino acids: CASATSGFSSYEQYF. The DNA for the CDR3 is TGTGCCAGCGCCACCTCAGGTTTCAGCTCCTACGAGCAGTACTTC. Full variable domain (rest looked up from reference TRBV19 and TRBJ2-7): DGGITQSPKYLFRKEGQNVTLSCEQNLNHDAMYWYRQDPGQGLRLIYYSQIVNDFQKGDIAEGYSVSREKKESFPLTVTSAQKNPTAFYLCASATSGFSSYEQYFGPGTRLTVT.

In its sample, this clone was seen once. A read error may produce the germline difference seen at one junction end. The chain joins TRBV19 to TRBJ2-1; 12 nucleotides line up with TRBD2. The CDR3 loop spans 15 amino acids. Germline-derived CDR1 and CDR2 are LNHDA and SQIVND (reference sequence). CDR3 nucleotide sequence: TGTGCCAGTAGTAAGACTAGCGGGAGAACTAATGGGCAGTTCTTC. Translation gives CASSKTSGRTNGQFF.